Below, one TCR beta chain is given with its context. Using immunoSEQ multiplex PCR, the repertoire was profiled, and TCRdb retains in-frame clones only, with some absent. The sample has approximately 220,000 clones, 85% to 90% seen once. The sample originates from a study of blood T cell repertoires in COVID-19. The study recruited people aged roughly 18 to 100 years across under 25 US areas. Participants were placed into cohorts based on the clinical history they reported. The sample consisted of PBMCs or T cells enriched from blood (not recorded which). The sequence came from a woman under 30 in a cohort exposed to, infected with or recovered from COVID-19 (not recorded which).

CDR3 in amino acids: CASSGGSGRASEQFF. The CDR3 region has the DNA TGCGCCAGCAGTGGGGGTAGCGGGAGGGCATCTGAGCAGTTCTTC. The chain is built from TRBV10-2 and TRBJ2-1; TRBD2 aligns across 11 bases. The germline V gene has CDR1 WSHSY and CDR2 SAAADI. V trimming: 4 bases; J trimming: 9 bases; junction bases outside the gene matches: 8. The CDR3 consists of 15 residues.